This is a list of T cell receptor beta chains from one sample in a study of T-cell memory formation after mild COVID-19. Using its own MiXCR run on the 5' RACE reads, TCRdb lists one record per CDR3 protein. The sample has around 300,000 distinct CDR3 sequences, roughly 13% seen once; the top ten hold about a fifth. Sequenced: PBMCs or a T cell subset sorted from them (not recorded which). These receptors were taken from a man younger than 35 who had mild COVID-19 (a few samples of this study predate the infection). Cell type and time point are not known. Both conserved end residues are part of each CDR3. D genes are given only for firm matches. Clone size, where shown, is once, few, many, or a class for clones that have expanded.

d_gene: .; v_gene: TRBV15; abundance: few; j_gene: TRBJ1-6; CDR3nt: TGTGCCACCAGCAGAGATCTGGGGGGGGAATCACCCCTCCACTTT; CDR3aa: CATSRDLGGESPLHF
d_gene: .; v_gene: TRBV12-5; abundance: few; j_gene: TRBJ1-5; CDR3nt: TGTGCTAGTGGTTTGTGGGGCAGCAATCAGCCCCAGCATTTT; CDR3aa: CASGLWGSNQPQHF
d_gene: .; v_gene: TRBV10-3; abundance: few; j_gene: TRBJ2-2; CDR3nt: TGTGCCATCAGTGAAGCCGGGGAGCTGTTTTTT; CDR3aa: CAISEAGELFF
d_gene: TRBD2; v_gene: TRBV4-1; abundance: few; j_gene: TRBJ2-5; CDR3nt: TGCGCCAGCAGCATAGGGACTAGCGGGCAACTAGAGACCCAGTACTTC; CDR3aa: CASSIGTSGQLETQYF
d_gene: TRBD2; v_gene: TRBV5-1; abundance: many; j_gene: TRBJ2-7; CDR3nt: TGCGCCAGCAGCGCCGGACTAGCGACCTTCTACGAGCAGTACTTC; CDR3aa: CASSAGLATFYEQYF
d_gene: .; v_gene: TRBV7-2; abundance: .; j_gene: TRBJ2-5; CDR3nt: TGTGCCAGCAGCTTAGGGCCGGTACGCATGTCCCAGTACTTC; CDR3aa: CASSLGPVRMSQYF
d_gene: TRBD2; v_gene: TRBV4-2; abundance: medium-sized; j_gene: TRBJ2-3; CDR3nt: TGTGCCAGCAGCCAAGCACTAGCGGGGGGTACAGATACGCAGTATTTT; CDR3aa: CASSQALAGGTDTQYF
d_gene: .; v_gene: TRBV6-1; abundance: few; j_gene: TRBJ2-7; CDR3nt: TGTGCCAGCTGCCGGACGGATTCCTACGAGCAGTACTTC; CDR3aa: CASCRTDSYEQYF
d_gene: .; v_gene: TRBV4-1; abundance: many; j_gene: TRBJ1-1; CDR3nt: TGCGCCAGCAGCCAACCGACGGGGGGCACTGAAGCTTTCTTT; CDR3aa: CASSQPTGGTEAFF
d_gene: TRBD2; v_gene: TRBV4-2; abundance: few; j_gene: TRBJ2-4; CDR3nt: TGTGCCAGCAGCCAAACCGGGACTAGCGCTGCCAAAAACATTCAGTACTTC; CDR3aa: CASSQTGTSAAKNIQYF
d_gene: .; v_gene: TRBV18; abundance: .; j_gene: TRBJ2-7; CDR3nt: TGTGCCAGCTCACCACTCCCGGTCTACGCGCAGTACTTC; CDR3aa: CASSPLPVYAQYF
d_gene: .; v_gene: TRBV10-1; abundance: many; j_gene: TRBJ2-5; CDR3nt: TGCGCCAGCAGTGAGGGACACCAAGAGACCCAGTACTTC; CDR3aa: CASSEGHQETQYF
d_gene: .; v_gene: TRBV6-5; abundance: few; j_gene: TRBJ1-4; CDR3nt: TGTGCCAGCAGGAAAATTTCTACTAATGAAAAACTGTTTTTT; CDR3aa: CASRKISTNEKLFF
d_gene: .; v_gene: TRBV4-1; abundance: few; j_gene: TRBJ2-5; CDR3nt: TGCGCCAGCAGCCAAGAGCCGGGGGCCCAAGAGACCCAGTACTTC; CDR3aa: CASSQEPGAQETQYF
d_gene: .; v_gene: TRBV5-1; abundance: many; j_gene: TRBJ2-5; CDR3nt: TGCGCCAGCCAACCAATGGGGGGGGCCGAAGAGACCCAGTACTTC; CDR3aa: CASQPMGGAEETQYF
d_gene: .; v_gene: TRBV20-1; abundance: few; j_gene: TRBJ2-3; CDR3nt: TGCAGTGCCACCTCACAGGGAAAGGGCCCAGATACGCAGTATTTT; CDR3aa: CSATSQGKGPDTQYF
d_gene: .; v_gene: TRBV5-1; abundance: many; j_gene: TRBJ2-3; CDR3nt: TGCGCCAGCAGCGAGCTGCGTGCCACAGATACGCAGTATTTT; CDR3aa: CASSELRATDTQYF
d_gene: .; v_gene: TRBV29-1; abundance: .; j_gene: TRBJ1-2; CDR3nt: TGCAGCGCTGAAGGGACGGGGGACTATGGCTACACCTTC; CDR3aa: CSAEGTGDYGYTF
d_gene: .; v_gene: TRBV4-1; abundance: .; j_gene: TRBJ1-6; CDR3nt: TGCGCCAGCAGGACCTCAGGGTCTTCACCCCTCCACTTT; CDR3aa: CASRTSGSSPLHF
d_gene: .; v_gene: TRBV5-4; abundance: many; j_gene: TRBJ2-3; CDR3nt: TGTGCCAGCAGCTCGGGGGGACAGACTAGCACAGATACGCAGTATTTT; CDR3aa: CASSSGGQTSTDTQYF
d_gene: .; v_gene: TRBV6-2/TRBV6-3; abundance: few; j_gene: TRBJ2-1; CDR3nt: TGTGCCAGCCTGAGAGTGGGAAATGAGCAGTTCTTC; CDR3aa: CASLRVGNEQFF
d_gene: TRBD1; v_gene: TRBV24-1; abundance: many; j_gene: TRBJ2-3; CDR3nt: TGTGCCACCAGAGGGGGCGGAGATACGCAGTATTTT; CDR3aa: CATRGGGDTQYF
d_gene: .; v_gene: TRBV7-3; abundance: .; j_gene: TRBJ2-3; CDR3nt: TGTGCCAGCAGTCCAGGACTATGGGGGACAGATACGCAGTATTTT; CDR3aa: CASSPGLWGTDTQYF
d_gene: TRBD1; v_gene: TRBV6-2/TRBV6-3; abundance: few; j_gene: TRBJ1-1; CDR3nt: TGTGCCAGCAACAACCAGGGGGGCTACACTGAAGCTTTCTTT; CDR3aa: CASNNQGGYTEAFF
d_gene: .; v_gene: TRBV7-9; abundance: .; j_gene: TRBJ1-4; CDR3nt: TGTGCCAGCAGCTTAACAGGGTTCGGTGAGGAAAAACTGTTTTTT; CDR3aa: CASSLTGFGEEKLFF
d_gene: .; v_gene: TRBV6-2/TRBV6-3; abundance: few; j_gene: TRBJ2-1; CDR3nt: TGTGCCAGCAGTTACTCCCGGGTCAATGAGCAGTTCTTC; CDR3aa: CASSYSRVNEQFF
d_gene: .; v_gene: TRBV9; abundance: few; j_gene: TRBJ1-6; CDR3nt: TGTGCCAGCAGCGCGAACAGGAGCTCCGGTAATTCACCCCTCCACTTT; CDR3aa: CASSANRSSGNSPLHF
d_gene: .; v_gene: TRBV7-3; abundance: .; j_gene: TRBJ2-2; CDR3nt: TGTGCCAGCAGCTTGACTCTACCGGGACCGGGTAATACCGGGGAGCTGTTTTTT; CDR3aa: CASSLTLPGPGNTGELFF
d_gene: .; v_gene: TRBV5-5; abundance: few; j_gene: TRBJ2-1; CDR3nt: TGTGCCAGCAGTTATTTCGACGGTCGCCGGGAGCAGTTCTTC; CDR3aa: CASSYFDGRREQFF